This is a list of T cell receptor beta chains from one sample in a study of read filtering for tumor transcriptome and immune sequencing. From the reads, TCRdb called clonotypes with MiXCR, one entry per CDR3 protein. The table records about 130,000 distinct CDR3 sequences, under 15% of them present only once. Sequencing was carried out using a population of CD138-negative cells sorted from bone marrow. The receptors here all came from a donor at least 40 years old with multiple myeloma. Each CDR3 is given with its conserved first and last residue. A D gene is named only where the DNA matches it firmly. Rows may omit the clone size; those that give it use once, few, many or a size class.

>TRBD2|many|TRBJ2-1|TRBV10-1
CASSAGLAEYNEQFF
TGCGCCAGCAGCGCGGGACTAGCGGAGTACAATGAGCAGTTCTTC
>TRBD2|many|TRBJ2-1|TRBV7-2
CASSLLAGNYNEQFF
TGTGCCAGCAGCTTACTAGCGGGGAACTACAATGAGCAGTTCTTC
>NA|many|TRBJ2-5|TRBV7-2
CASSPFAQETQYF
TGTGCCAGCAGCCCCTTCGCACAAGAGACCCAGTACTTC
>NA|NA|TRBJ2-5|TRBV29-1
CSSGGEETQYF
TGCAGCAGTGGAGGAGAGGAGACCCAGTACTTC
>TRBD2|many|TRBJ2-1|TRBV4-1
CASSQVAGGAWNEQFF
TGCGCCAGCAGCCAAGTAGCGGGAGGGGCCTGGAATGAGCAGTTCTTC
>NA|many|TRBJ2-1|TRBV29-1
CSVEDQAGILVHF
TGCAGCGTTGAAGATCAGGCGGGGATACTAGTTCACTTC
>NA|NA|TRBJ2-1|TRBV11-2
CASSWTSYNEQFF
TGTGCCAGCAGCTGGACCTCCTACAATGAGCAGTTCTTC
>TRBD2|few|TRBJ2-1|TRBV10-2
CASSLSVAGTYNEQFF
TGCGCCAGCAGTTTGTCAGTAGCGGGGACTTACAATGAGCAGTTCTTC
>NA|many|TRBJ2-1|TRBV11-2
CASSLERDEQFF
TGTGCCAGCAGCTTAGAAAGAGATGAGCAGTTCTTC
>TRBD2|few|TRBJ2-7|TRBV19
CASSLPGLASYEQYF
TGTGCCAGTAGTCTACCGGGACTAGCATCCTACGAGCAGTACTTC
>NA|NA|TRBJ2-5|TRBV5-1
CASSVDTGAPEAQYF
TGCGCCAGCAGCGTTGACACCGGGGCCCCAGAGGCCCAGTACTTC
>NA|many|TRBJ2-5|TRBV29-1
CSVESPRDSQYF
TGCAGCGTTGAGAGCCCCCGGGACTCCCAGTACTTC
>TRBD1|NA|TRBJ2-7|TRBV12-3/TRBV12-4
CAGSDTGAEQYF
TGTGCCGGCAGTGACACAGGGGCCGAGCAGTACTTC
>TRBD2|many|TRBJ2-1|TRBV19
CASATSGVLSNNEQFF
TGTGCCAGCGCGACTAGCGGGGTCCTAAGTAACAATGAGCAGTTCTTC
>TRBD1|many|TRBJ2-1|TRBV18
CASSGQGAVNEQFF
TGTGCCAGCTCAGGTCAGGGGGCGGTGAATGAGCAGTTCTTC
>NA|many|TRBJ2-6|TRBV12-3/TRBV12-4
CASRYTSGANVLTF
TGTGCCAGCAGATATACCTCTGGGGCCAACGTCCTGACTTTC
>TRBD2|many|TRBJ2-1|TRBV7-6
CASSNQPGLDGNEQFF
TGTGCCAGCAGCAACCAGCCGGGACTAGATGGCAATGAGCAGTTCTTC
>NA|many|TRBJ2-1|TRBV19
CASSTNVARNNEQFF
TGTGCCAGTAGTACCAACGTCGCTAGGAACAATGAGCAGTTCTTC
>TRBD1|many|TRBJ2-5|TRBV3-1
CASRRTRDRGASETQYF
TGTGCCAGCAGGCGAACTCGGGACAGGGGCGCATCCGAGACCCAGTACTTC
>NA|many|TRBJ1-5|TRBV6-5
CASSSEGLNNQPQHF
TGTGCCAGCAGTTCTGAAGGGTTAAACAATCAGCCCCAGCATTTT
>NA|many|TRBJ1-1|TRBV5-1
CASSLSGGLNTEAFF
TGCGCCAGCAGCTTGTCTGGGGGCCTGAACACTGAAGCTTTCTTT
>NA|NA|TRBJ1-3|TRBV29-1
CSVGLSGNTIYF
TGCAGCGTTGGACTGTCTGGAAACACCATATATTTT
>NA|many|TRBJ2-1|TRBV7-6
CASSLLVSRPVGNEQFF
TGTGCCAGCAGCTTACTGGTTTCGAGACCCGTGGGCAATGAGCAGTTCTTC